The 19 T cell receptor beta chains in this list originate from one sample, sequenced in a study of Tregs in tolerant kidney transplant recipients. The data were produced by immunoSEQ multiplex PCR, yet TCRdb's version contains in-frame clones alone and is incomplete. The sample holds 200,000 to 300,000 clones; roughly four fifths are singletons and the top ten take less than 0.75%. Material: CD4+ T cells from blood. The receptors derive from a human donor in good health.

The CDR3 here is CASTERWAEAFF. CDR3 nucleotide sequence: TGTGCCAGCACCGAAAGGTGGGCTGAAGCTTTCTTT. The V call is TRBV6-5, the J call TRBJ1-1; no clear D. CDR1 is MNHEY, CDR2 SVGAGI, per germline. The CDR3 consists of 12 residues. V lost 7 bases, J lost 6 bases, and 12 bases lay in between.

Turning to this clone: The sample has other DNA sequences that encode this CDR3 too. V is TRBV11-2 and J is TRBJ1-3; TRBD1 agrees at 7 bases. Germline-derived CDR1 and CDR2 are SGHAT and FQNNGV. J was trimmed by 0 bases and V by 4 bases; bases with no gene match: 3. The CDR3 runs 15 residues. CDR3 coding DNA: TGTGCCAGCAGCTCCGACAGGGTCTCTGGAAACACCATATATTTT. It translates to CASSSDRVSGNTIYF.

The chain combines TRBV10-3 with TRBJ1-2; 10 bases match TRBD1. Germline CDR1 is ENHRY and CDR2 is SYGVKD. The CDR3 is 15 residues long. J lost 1 base, V lost 10 bases, and 9 bases had no gene match. This CDR3 reads CATRTGGTSNYGYTF. CDR3 in DNA: TGTGCCACCCGGACAGGGGGAACGAGTAACTATGGCTACACCTTC.

The chain joins TRBV19 to TRBJ1-6, with D uncertain. This CDR3 has 17 amino acids. In germline, CDR1 is LNHDA, CDR2 SQIVND (reference sequence). V was pared by 2 bases and J by 9 bases, with 20 bases between. The CDR3 DNA sequence: TGTGCCAGTAGTATAACCCAGGTTCGGGGAATTGGTTCACCCCTCCACTTT. Its protein is CASSITQVRGIGSPLHF.

V gene TRBV27 combines with J gene TRBJ2-1, with 9 positions matching TRBD1. Germline CDR1 MNHEY, CDR2 SMNVEV (reference sequence). This CDR3 region has 15 residues. Germline trimming cut 6 bases from V and 1 base from J; bases unmatched to any gene: 4. Here the CDR3 DNA reads TGTGCCAGCAGCGGGGGACAGGGTTCCTACAATGAGCAGTTCTTC. The encoded protein is CASSGGQGSYNEQFF.

The rearrangement uses TRBV29-1 and TRBJ2-1, with 9 bases matching TRBD1. V lost 2 bases to trimming and J lost 7 bases; unmatched junction nucleotides: 9. The germline V gene has CDR1 SQVTM and CDR2 ANQGSEA. The CDR3 length is 15 residues. The CDR3 is CSVERGTGRNNEQFF. CDR3 sequence (DNA): TGCAGCGTTGAACGGGGGACAGGGAGAAATAATGAGCAGTTCTTC.

The chain is built from TRBV2 and TRBJ1-1; weak D call: TRBD1 (5 bases). This CDR3 is built from 15 residues. From germline, CDR1 is SNHLY and CDR2 FYNNEI. Deletions cut 5 bases from V and 5 bases from J, with 18 bases between. CDR3 sequence (DNA): TGTGCCAGCAGTTCCGAAATCCGTTGGGGGACTGAAGCTTTCTTT. Translating it yields CASSSEIRWGTEAFF.

The rearrangement uses TRBV19 and TRBJ1-2, with 8 positions matching TRBD1. This CDR3 is 16 amino acids long. Germline CDR1 is LNHDA and CDR2 is SQIVND (reference sequence). V dropped 7 bases and J dropped 3; count of bases not matched to a gene: 13. The CDR3 sequence is CASTPSRDRTYYGYTF. CDR3 nucleotide sequence: TGTGCCAGTACCCCATCCCGGGACAGGACTTACTATGGCTACACCTTC.

The chain uses TRBV6-5 and TRBJ1-2; TRBD1 is a possible D gene (5 bases). Trimming took 10 bases from V and 3 from J, leaving 21 bases between them. CDR3 length: 15 residues. Germline CDR1 and CDR2: MNHEY and SVGAGI. DNA for the CDR3: TGTGCCATCCCCTCCTCAGGGTGGGTGGACTATGGCTACACCTTC. Its protein is CAIPSSGWVDYGYTF.

This clone was observed a few times. This chain links TRBV25-1 with TRBJ1-5; tentative D call: TRBD1 (5 bases). This CDR3 has 12 residues. Between the trimmed V and J ends, which lost 2 bases and 7 bases, there was a span of 6 bases. Per germline, CDR1 MGHDK and CDR2 SYGVNS. The CDR3 DNA reads as TGTGCCAGCAGTGAAGGGGGGCAGCCCCAGCATTTT. As protein: CASSEGGQPQHF.

This clone was counted between two and nine times. The rearrangement joins TRBV11-2 to TRBJ2-7, with a tentative D call TRBD1 (6 bases). The CDR3 is made up of 13 amino acids. Germline loops: CDR1 SGHAT, CDR2 FQNNGV. V was shortened by 7 bases and J by 3 bases, with 13 bases between the two germline ends. Written as DNA, the CDR3 is TGTGCCAGCAACGAGGACAGCTTCTACGAGCAGTACTTC. Its translation: CASNEDSFYEQYF.

The chain uses TRBV19 and TRBJ2-3; 8 bases agree with TRBD2. This CDR3 has 17 amino acids. In germline, CDR1 is LNHDA, CDR2 SQIVND (reference sequence). The V and J ends lost 5 bases and 2 bases, in that order; junction bases with no gene match: 12. This chain's CDR3 is CASSPVPGGRLTDTQYF. As DNA, the CDR3 is TGTGCCAGTAGTCCCGTACCGGGGGGGCGTCTCACAGATACGCAGTATTTT.

The rearrangement uses TRBV28 and TRBJ2-7; D tentatively fits TRBD1 or TRBD2 (6 bases each). The CDR3 covers 15 residues. CDR1 and CDR2 (germline): MDHEN, SYDVKM. V lost 3 bases and J 3 bases, leaving 15 bases between the germline ends. In DNA, the CDR3 is TGTGCCAGCAGTTTTGGCGGGACAAAGGGCTACGAGCAGTACTTC. Amino acid sequence: CASSFGGTKGYEQYF.

The chain recombines TRBV30 with TRBJ2-1; TRBD2 aligns across 9 bases. V dropped 3 bases and J dropped 5; count of bases not matched to a gene: 14. Germline V gene lookup returns CDR1 GTSNPN and CDR2 SVGIG (reference sequence). The CDR3 sequence is 17 residues long. CDR3 amino acids: CAWRSYRLAGRDNEQFF. CDR3 in DNA: TGTGCCTGGAGATCGTATCGGCTAGCGGGGAGAGACAATGAGCAGTTCTTC.

This sequence joins TRBV5-4 and TRBJ2-1; TRBD2 aligns across 8 bases. The trim removed 2 bases at V and 9 bases at J, leaving 10 bases unmatched. CDR1 and CDR2 (germline): SGHNT, YYREEE (reference sequence). The CDR3 contains 15 residues. The CDR3 region has the DNA TGTGCCAGCAGCTTTTTGTCTAGCGGGCAGGGTGAGCAGTTCTTC. Its protein is CASSFLSSGQGEQFF.

In its sample, this clone was seen once. This chain connects TRBV27 to TRBJ1-5; TRBD1 agrees at 7 bases. Germline lookup yields CDR1 MNHEY and CDR2 SMNVEV (reference sequence). This CDR3 contains 19 residues. J was trimmed by 0 bases and V by 3 bases; bases with no gene match: 14. The DNA for the CDR3 is TGTGCCAGCAGTTTCCTTACCCCGACAGGGTACCATAGCAATCAGCCCCAGCATTTT. Amino acid sequence: CASSFLTPTGYHSNQPQHF.

The chain couples TRBV7-9 to TRBJ1-5; 7 positions agree with TRBD1. The CDR3 contains 16 residues. V gave up 5 bases and J gave up 1 base; unmatched junction bases: 8. CDR1 and CDR2 (germline): SEHNR, FQNEAQ (reference sequence). In DNA, the CDR3 is TGTGCCAGCAGCCTCGTGACAGGGAAGAGCAATCAGCCCCAGCATTTT. Translated, it gives CASSLVTGKSNQPQHF.

The rearrangement joins TRBV2 to TRBJ1-1; D is unclear. The CDR3 contains 13 residues. Trimming shortened V by 7 bases and J by 0 bases, and 9 bases separated the two germline ends. The germline V gene encodes CDR1 SNHLY and CDR2 FYNNEI. The CDR3 loop reads CASKTSLNTEAFF. CDR3 in DNA: TGTGCCAGCAAAACCAGCCTGAACACTGAAGCTTTCTTT.

The chain uses TRBV5-1 and TRBJ2-1; 9 bases are shared with TRBD1. This CDR3 is 16 amino acids long. The germline V gene encodes CDR1 SGHRS and CDR2 YFSETQ. With 6 bases clipped from V and 3 bases from J, the junction kept 10 bases outside the gene matches. CDR3 amino acids: CASIPTGTGNYNEQFF. The CDR3, as DNA: TGCGCCAGCATCCCTACCGGGACAGGGAACTACAATGAGCAGTTCTTC. The full variable domain, its missing parts supplied by reference TRBV5-1 and TRBJ2-1, is KAGVTQTPRYLIKTRGQQVTLSCSPISGHRSVSWYQQTPGQGLQFLFEYFSETQRNKGNFPGRFSGRQFSNSRSEMNVSTLELGDSALYLCASIPTGTGNYNEQFFGPGTRLTVL.